This is a list of T cell receptor beta chains from one sample in a study of blood T cell repertoires in COVID-19. Repertoires were generated with immunoSEQ multiplex PCR, while TCRdb's copy carries only in-frame clones and drops some. The table shows tens of thousands of clones, with around 86% occurring only once. The sequenced material came from peripheral blood. These receptors were obtained from an elderly man with acute or convalescent COVID-19. CDR3s include the opening cysteine and the closing phenylalanine or tryptophan. A D gene is named only where the DNA matches it firmly. Size is stated for part of the rows, as once, few or many counts, or as a class when the clone is expanded.

clone_size j_call v_call d_call cdr3_aa cdr3_nt
. TRBJ2-7 TRBV19 . CASSVRMMGGSYEQYF TGTGCCAGTAGTGTCCGGATGATGGGGGGATCCTACGAGCAGTACTTC
. TRBJ1-6 TRBV7-9 . CASSLGQGGSPLHF TGTGCCAGCAGCTTAGGGCAGGGCGGTTCACCCCTCCACTTT
. TRBJ2-2 TRBV11-2 . CASSLQGRTGELFF TGTGCCAGCAGCTTACAGGGGCGCACCGGGGAGCTGTTTTTT
. TRBJ2-4 TRBV27 TRBD1 CASSFIGTGRDIQYF TGTGCCAGCAGTTTCATAGGGACAGGGAGGGACATTCAGTACTTC
few TRBJ1-1 TRBV11-3 . CASSLDLRGNTEAFF TGTGCCAGCAGCTTAGACCTAAGGGGTAACACTGAAGCTTTCTTT
. TRBJ1-2 TRBV12-3/TRBV12-4 . CASSSLNSYGYTF TGTGCCAGCAGTTCTCTTAACAGCTATGGCTACACCTTC
. TRBJ2-7 TRBV27 . CASSRMGALTYEQYF TGTGCCAGCAGCAGAATGGGGGCATTAACCTACGAGCAGTACTTC
. TRBJ2-3 TRBV29-1 TRBD1 CSVGRQGLTDTQYF TGCAGCGTGGGGAGACAGGGATTGACAGATACGCAGTATTTT
. TRBJ1-2 TRBV5-4 . CASSLSEHRYGYTF TGTGCCAGCAGCTTGAGTGAGCACCGCTATGGCTACACCTTC
. TRBJ1-6 TRBV30 . CAYTGKEVSNSPLHF TGTGCCTACACAGGGAAAGAGGTTAGCAATTCACCCCTCCACTTT
. TRBJ2-1 TRBV3-1/TRBV3-2 TRBD2 CASSQSGSSEQFF TGTGCCAGCAGCCAAAGCGGGAGTTCTGAGCAGTTCTTC
. TRBJ1-1 TRBV16 . CASSQETEAFF TGTGCCAGCAGCCAAGAGACTGAAGCTTTCTTT
once TRBJ2-6 TRBV5-4 . CASSSRGSGANVLTF TGTGCCAGCAGCTCCAGGGGCTCTGGGGCCAACGTCCTGACTTTC
. TRBJ2-3 TRBV25-1 . CASSEFGSTDTQYF TGTGCCAGCAGTGAATTTGGCAGCACAGATACGCAGTATTTT
. TRBJ2-2 TRBV6-5 TRBD2 CASSRGRDTGELFF TGTGCCAGCAGTCGCGGGAGAGACACCGGGGAGCTGTTTTTT
. TRBJ2-2 TRBV5-5 TRBD1 CASSLDRVSYDTGELFF TGTGCCAGCAGCCTCGACAGGGTATCGTATGACACCGGGGAGCTGTTTTTT
. TRBJ2-7 TRBV11-3 . CASSRFYEQYF TGTGCCAGCAGCCGTTTCTACGAGCAGTACTTC
. TRBJ1-2 TRBV6-5 . CASSYSGRDGYTF TGTGCCAGCAGTTACTCAGGGCGGGATGGCTACACCTTC
few TRBJ2-2 TRBV4-1 . CASSQDIRGAGELFF TGCGCCAGCAGCCAAGATATCCGGGGAGCCGGGGAGCTGTTTTTT
. TRBJ2-3 TRBV12-5 TRBD2 CASGLVIAEGLAGPDTQYF TGTGCTAGTGGTTTGGTAATAGCAGAGGGACTAGCGGGACCAGATACGCAGTATTTT
. TRBJ1-1 TRBV19 . CASSREGARSEAFF TGTGCCAGTAGTAGGGAGGGCGCGAGGTCTGAAGCTTTCTTT
once TRBJ2-3 TRBV4-1 TRBD2 CASSQLPSGRSADTQYF TGCGCCAGCAGCCAGCTCCCTAGCGGGAGATCCGCAGATACGCAGTATTTT
. TRBJ2-7 TRBV7-9 . CASSATGAGPYEQYF TGTGCCAGCAGCGCTACAGGGGCGGGACCCTACGAGCAGTACTTC
. TRBJ1-1 TRBV29-1 . CSAYRSNTEAFF TGCAGCGCTTACAGGTCTAACACTGAAGCTTTCTTT
. TRBJ1-6 TRBV14 . CASSGLGGSYNSPLHF TGTGCCAGCAGCGGCCTAGGGGGCTCCTATAATTCACCCCTCCACTTT